This T cell receptor (beta chain) comes out of a study of regulatory T cells in long-lasting Graves disease. The overall study: Graves' patients, diagnosed recently, had received antithyroid drugs under 3 months. Study-wide results and caveats: Persistent Graves' patients showed less TCR diversity than newly diagnosed ones.

This CDR3 has 13 amino acids. The germline CDR1 and CDR2 sequences are SGHRS and YFSETQ. Trimming at V came to 0 bases and at J to 10 bases, leaving 2 bases not matched to a gene. Many counts were recorded for this clonotype. Its specificity is not known. Documented time point: newly diagnosed GD, antithyroid drugs for less than 3 months. RNA isolated from PBMCs was used to make the TCR library. Arm-PCR of CDR3 regions and iRepertoire HTBI primers were the basis on which TCR beta libraries were built. TCRdb independently ran MiXCR on the multiplex PCR reads; one entry per CDR3 protein. The table has some 340,000 distinct CDR3 sequences, 12% seen once. This sample also belongs to another study, concerning T cells in Graves' hyperthyroidism and ophthalmopathy. This second report adds: Patients having uncontrolled infection, another autoimmune disease, pregnancy or lactation were not included. Blood also contained most expanded thyroid clonotypes above 0.001.

This chain connects TRBV5-1 to TRBJ2-1, with 9 bases matching TRBD2. This receptor was identified in a woman between 18 and 29 years old with Graves disease. Sequenced here: peripheral blood mononuclear cells (PBMCs), sampled at new diagnosis, from a patient treated with antithyroid drugs. The CDR3 sequence: CASSLGLAVEQFF. CDR3 sequence (DNA): TGCGCCAGCAGCTTGGGACTAGCGGTCGAGCAGTTCTTC.